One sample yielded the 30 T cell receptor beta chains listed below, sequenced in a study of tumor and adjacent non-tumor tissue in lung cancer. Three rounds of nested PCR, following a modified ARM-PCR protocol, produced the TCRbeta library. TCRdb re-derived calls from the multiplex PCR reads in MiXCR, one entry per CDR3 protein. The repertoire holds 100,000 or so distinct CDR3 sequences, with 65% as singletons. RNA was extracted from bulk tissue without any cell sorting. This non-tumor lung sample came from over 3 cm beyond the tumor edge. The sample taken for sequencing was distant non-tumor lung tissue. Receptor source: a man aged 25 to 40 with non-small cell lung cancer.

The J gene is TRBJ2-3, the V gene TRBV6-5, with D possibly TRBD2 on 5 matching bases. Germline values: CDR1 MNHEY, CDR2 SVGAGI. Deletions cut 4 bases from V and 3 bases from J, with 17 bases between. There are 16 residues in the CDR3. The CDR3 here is CASSLSRGSRTDTQYF. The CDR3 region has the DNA TGTGCCAGCAGTTTATCACGGGGAAGCAGGACAGATACGCAGTATTTT.

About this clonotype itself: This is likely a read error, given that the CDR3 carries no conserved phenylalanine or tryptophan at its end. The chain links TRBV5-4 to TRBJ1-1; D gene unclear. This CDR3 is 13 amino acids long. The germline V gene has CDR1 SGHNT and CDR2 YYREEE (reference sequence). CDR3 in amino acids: CASSSAMGTEAFV. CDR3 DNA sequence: TGTGCCAGTAGCTCGGCCATGGGTACTGAAGCTTTCGTT.

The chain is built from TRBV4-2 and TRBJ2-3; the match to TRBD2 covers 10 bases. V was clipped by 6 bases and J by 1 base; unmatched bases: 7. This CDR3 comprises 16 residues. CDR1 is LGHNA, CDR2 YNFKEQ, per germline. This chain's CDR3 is CASSPVGTSGTDTQYF. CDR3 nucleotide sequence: TGTGCCAGCAGTCCCGTCGGGACTAGCGGCACAGATACGCAGTATTTT.

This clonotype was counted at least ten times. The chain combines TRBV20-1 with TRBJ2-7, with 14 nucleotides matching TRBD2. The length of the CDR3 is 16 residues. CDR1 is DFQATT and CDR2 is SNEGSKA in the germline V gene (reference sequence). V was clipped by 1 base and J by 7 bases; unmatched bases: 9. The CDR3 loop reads CSARVNPGLAGDEQYF. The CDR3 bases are TGCAGTGCTAGAGTTAATCCGGGACTAGCGGGAGATGAGCAGTACTTC.

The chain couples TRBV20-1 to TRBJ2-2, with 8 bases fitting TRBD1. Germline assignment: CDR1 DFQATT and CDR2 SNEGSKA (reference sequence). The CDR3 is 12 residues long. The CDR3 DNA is TGCAACGCACAGGGGGGTACCAGGGAGCTGTTTTTT. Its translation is CNAQGGTRELFF.

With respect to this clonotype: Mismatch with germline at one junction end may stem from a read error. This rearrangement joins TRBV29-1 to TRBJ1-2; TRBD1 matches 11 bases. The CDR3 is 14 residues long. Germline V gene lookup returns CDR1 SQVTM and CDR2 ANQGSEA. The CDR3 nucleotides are TGTAACGTCGGCGGCGGACAGGGGGCGTATGGCTACACCTTC. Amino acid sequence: CNVGGGQGAYGYTF.

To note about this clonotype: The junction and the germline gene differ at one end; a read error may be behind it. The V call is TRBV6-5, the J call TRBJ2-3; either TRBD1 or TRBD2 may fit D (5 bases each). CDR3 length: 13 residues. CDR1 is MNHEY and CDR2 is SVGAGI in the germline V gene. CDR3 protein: CASSLKGPDSQYF. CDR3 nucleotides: TGTGCCAGCAGCCTCAAGGGACCAGATTCGCAGTATTTT.

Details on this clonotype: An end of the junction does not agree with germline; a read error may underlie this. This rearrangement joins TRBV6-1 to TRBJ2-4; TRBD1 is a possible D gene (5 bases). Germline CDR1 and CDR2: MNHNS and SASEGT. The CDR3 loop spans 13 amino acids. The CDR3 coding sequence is TGTGCCTGCAGGGAAGGGTACAAAAACATTGAGTACTTC. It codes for CACREGYKNIEYF.

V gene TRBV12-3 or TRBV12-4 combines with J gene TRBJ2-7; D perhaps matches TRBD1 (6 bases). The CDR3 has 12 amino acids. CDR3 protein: CASSLGAYEQYV. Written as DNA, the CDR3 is TGTGCCAGCAGTTTGGGGGCCTACGAGCAGTACGTT.

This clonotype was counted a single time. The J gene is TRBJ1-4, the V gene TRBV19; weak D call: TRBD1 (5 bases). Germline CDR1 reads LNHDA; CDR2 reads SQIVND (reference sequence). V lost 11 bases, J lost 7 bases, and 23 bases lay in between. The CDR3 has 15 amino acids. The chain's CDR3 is CASLGPPQGVEKLFF. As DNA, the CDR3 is TGTGCCTCATTAGGACCGCCACAAGGGGTTGAAAAACTGTTTTTT.

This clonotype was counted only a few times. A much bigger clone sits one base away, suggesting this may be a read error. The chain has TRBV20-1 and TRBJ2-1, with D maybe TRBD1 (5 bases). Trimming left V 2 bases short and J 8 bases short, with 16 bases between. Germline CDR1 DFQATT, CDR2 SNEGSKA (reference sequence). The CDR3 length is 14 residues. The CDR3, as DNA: TGCAGTGCTAGACATGGGCAGGGTTTGGATGAGCAGTTCTTC. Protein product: CSARHGQGLDEQFF.

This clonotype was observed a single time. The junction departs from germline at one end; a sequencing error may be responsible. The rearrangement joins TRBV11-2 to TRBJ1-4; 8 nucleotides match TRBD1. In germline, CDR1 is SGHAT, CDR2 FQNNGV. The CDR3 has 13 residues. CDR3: CASSSNRGGKLFF. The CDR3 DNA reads TGTGCCAGCAGCTCCAACAGGGGGGGAAAACTGTTTTTC.

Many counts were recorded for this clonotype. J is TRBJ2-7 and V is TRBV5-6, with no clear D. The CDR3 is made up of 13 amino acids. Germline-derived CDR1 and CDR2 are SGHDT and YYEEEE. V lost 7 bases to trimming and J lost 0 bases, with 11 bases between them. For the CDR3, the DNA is TGTGCCAGCTTCTCCCTCTCCTCCTACGAGCAGTACTTC. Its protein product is CASFSLSSYEQYF.

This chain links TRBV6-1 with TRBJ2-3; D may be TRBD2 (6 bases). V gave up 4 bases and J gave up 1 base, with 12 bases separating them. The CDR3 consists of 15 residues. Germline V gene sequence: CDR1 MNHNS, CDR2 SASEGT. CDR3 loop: CASSGLATGTDTQYF. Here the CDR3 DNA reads TGTGCCAGCAGTGGTCTAGCGACGGGCACAGATACGCAGTATTTT.

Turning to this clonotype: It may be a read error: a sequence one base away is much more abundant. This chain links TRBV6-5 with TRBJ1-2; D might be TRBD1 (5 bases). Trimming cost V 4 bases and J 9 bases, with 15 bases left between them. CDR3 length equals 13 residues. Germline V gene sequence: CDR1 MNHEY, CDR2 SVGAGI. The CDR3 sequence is CASSSPGEGSYTF. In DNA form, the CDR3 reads TGTGCCAGCAGTTCTCCGGGGGAGGGAAGCTACACCTTC.

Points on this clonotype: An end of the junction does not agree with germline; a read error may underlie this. For the CDR3, the DNA is TGTGACAGCAGTTACTTAGATACGCAGTATTTT. Encoded protein: CDSSYLDTQYF. This chain connects TRBV11-2 to TRBJ2-3; D is unresolved. The CDR3 consists of 11 residues. The germline CDR1 and CDR2 sequences are SGHAT and FQNNGV.

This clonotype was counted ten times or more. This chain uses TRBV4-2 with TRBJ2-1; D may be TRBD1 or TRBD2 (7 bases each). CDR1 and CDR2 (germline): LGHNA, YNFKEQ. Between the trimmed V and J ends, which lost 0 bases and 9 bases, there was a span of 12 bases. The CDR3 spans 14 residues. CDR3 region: CASSQDTGEGEQFF. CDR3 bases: TGTGCCAGCAGCCAAGACACAGGGGAGGGTGAGCAGTTCTTC.

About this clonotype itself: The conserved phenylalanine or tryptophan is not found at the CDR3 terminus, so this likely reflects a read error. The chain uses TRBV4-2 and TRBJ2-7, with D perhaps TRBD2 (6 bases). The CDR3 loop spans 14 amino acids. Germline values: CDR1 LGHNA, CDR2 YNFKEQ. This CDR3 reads CASRQVRETYEQYL. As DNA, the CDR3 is TGTGCCAGCAGGCAAGTTCGGGAGACCTACGAGCAGTACTTA.

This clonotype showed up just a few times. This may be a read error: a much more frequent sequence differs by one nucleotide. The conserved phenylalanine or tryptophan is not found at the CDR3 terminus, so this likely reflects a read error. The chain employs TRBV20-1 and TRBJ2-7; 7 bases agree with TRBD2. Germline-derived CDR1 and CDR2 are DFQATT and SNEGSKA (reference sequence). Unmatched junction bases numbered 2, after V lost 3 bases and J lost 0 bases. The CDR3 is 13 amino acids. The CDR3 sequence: CSARGGSSYEQYI. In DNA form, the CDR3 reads TGCAGTGCTAGGGGGGGGAGCTCCTACGAGCAGTACATC.

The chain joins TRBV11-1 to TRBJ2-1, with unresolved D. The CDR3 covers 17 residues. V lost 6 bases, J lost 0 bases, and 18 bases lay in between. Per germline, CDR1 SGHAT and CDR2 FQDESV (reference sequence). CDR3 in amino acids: CASSSRLSGSSYNEQFF. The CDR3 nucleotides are TGTGCCAGCAGTTCCCGCCTATCCGGAAGCTCCTACAATGAGCAGTTCTTC.

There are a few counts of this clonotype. The CDR3 here is CASSQLGRVGIGYTF. The CDR3 DNA follows: TGCGCCAGCAGCCAATTAGGGAGGGTCGGAATTGGCTACACCTTC. The rearrangement uses TRBV4-1 and TRBJ1-2; D is ambiguous. CDR3 length equals 15 residues. Trimming removed 2 bases at V and 7 bases at J, with 17 bases between. Looked up from germline, CDR1 is MGHRA and CDR2 is YSYEKL.

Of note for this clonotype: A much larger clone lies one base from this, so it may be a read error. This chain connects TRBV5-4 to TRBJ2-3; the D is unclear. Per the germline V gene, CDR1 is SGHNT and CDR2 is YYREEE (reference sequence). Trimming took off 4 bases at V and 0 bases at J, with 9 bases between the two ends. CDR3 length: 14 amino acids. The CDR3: CASSPKLSTDTQYF. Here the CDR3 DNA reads TGTGCCAGCAGCCCAAAACTAAGCACAGATACGCAGTATTTT.

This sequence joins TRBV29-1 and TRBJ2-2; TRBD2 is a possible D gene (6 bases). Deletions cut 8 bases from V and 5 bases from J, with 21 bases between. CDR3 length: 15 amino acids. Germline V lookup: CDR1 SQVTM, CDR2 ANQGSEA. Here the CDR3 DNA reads TGCAGCCTTGGAACTAGCCGGAGAAAAACCGGGGAGCTGTTTTTT. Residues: CSLGTSRRKTGELFF.

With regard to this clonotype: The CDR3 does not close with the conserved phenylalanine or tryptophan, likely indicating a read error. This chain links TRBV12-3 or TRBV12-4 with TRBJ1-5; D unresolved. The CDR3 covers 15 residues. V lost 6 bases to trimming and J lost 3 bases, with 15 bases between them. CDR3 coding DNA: TGTGCCAGCAGACCCCAGGACTTCCACAATCAGCCCCAGCATTCT. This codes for CASRPQDFHNQPQHS.

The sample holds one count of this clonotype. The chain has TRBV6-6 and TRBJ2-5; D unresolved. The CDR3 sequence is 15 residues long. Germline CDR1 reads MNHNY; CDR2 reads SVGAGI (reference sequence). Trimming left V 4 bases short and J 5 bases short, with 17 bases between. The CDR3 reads CASSSHEQRPETQYF. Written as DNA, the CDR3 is TGTGCCAGCAGTTCCCACGAACAGAGGCCGGAGACCCAGTACTTC.

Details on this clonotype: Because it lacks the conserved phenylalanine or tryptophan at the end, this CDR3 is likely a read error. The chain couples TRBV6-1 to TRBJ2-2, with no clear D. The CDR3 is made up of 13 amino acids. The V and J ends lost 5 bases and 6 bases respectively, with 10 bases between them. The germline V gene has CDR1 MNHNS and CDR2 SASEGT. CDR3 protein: CASSTEPSGELFL. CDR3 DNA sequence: TGTGCCAGCAGTACCGAACCTTCCGGGGAGCTGTTTCTC.

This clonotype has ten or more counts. The CDR3 here is CASSQETSTGGAAPLHF. In DNA form, the CDR3 reads TGTGCCAGCAGCCAAGAGACCTCAACAGGGGGTGCGGCACCCCTCCACTTT. The chain carries TRBV4-2 and TRBJ1-6; 8 positions agree with TRBD1. The V and J ends lost 0 bases and 11 bases, in that order; junction bases with no gene match: 12. Germline values: CDR1 LGHNA, CDR2 YNFKEQ. This CDR3 spans 17 amino acids.

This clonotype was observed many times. This CDR3 reads CASSLGIPGVETQYF. CDR3 bases: TGTGCCAGCAGCTTAGGCATCCCAGGGGTCGAGACCCAGTACTTC. The V gene is TRBV11-2, the J gene TRBJ2-5, with TRBD1 as a possible D gene (6 bases). The CDR3 contains 15 residues. Trimming left V 1 base short and J 5 bases short, with 14 bases between. The germline gives CDR1 SGHAT, CDR2 FQNNGV.

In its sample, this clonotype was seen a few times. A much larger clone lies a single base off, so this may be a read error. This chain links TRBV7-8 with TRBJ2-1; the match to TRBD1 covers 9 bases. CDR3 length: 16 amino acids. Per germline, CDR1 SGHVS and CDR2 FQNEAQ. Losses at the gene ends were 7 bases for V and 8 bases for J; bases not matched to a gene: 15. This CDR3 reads CASTPGGTGISDEQFF. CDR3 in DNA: TGTGCCAGCACCCCAGGGGGGACAGGGATAAGCGATGAGCAGTTCTTC. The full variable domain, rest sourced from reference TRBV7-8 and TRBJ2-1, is GAGVSQSPRYKVAKRGQDVALRCDPISGHVSLFWYQQALGQGPEFLTYFQNEAQLDKSGLPSDRFFAERPEGSVSTLKIQRTQQEDSAVYLCASTPGGTGISDEQFFGPGTRLTVL.

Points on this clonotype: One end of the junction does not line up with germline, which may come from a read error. DNA of the CDR3: TGTACCAGCAGCCGCGAACGTACAGTCTCTGGAAACACCATATATTTT. Its translation: CTSSRERTVSGNTIYF. The chain employs TRBV7-9 and TRBJ1-3; D not certain. This CDR3 has 16 amino acids. Germline CDR1 is SEHNR and CDR2 is FQNEAQ (reference sequence).